This passage covers 13 T cell receptor beta chains from one sample sequenced in a study of cytomegalovirus exposure and HLA in healthy donors. Generated by immunoSEQ multiplex PCR, the TCRdb table keeps only in-frame clones and is missing some. The sample has 150,000 to 200,000 clones, around four fifths seen once. The sequenced sample consisted of PBMCs. The receptors come from a young man in good health and CMV-seropositive.

This chain uses TRBV9 with TRBJ2-5; 9 nucleotides agree with TRBD1. Per germline, CDR1 SGDLS and CDR2 YYNGEE. V lost 3 bases, J lost 2 bases, and 2 bases stayed unmatched. The CDR3 length is 14 residues. CDR3 amino acids: CASSEGTGQETQYF. CDR3 coding DNA: TGTGCCAGCAGCGAGGGGACAGGGCAAGAGACCCAGTACTTC.

V is TRBV4-2 and J is TRBJ1-5, with no clear D. Trimming took off 0 bases at V and 0 bases at J, with 6 bases between the two ends. CDR1 is LGHNA, CDR2 YNFKEQ, per germline. The CDR3 is 15 amino acids. CDR3 DNA sequence: TGTGCCAGCAGCCAAGAGGGCAGTAGCAATCAGCCCCAGCATTTT. It is translated as CASSQEGSSNQPQHF.

V is TRBV2 and J is TRBJ1-1, with 7 bases lining up with TRBD1. The CDR3 is 16 amino acids. Per germline, CDR1 SNHLY and CDR2 FYNNEI. The V gene end was trimmed by 6 bases and the J gene end by 2 bases; junction bases not matched to a gene: 12. As DNA, the CDR3 is TGTGCCAGCAGCCTACAGGGGTCCCAATATAACACTGAAGCTTTCTTT. Protein product: CASSLQGSQYNTEAFF. The variable domain in full, with the rest retrieved from reference TRBV2 and TRBJ1-1, is EPEVTQTPSHQVTQMGQEVILRCVPISNHLYFYWYRQILGQKVEFLVSFYNNEISEKSEIFDDQFSVERPDGSNFTLKIRSTKLEDSAMYFCASSLQGSQYNTEAFFGQGTRLTVV.

The V call is TRBV2, the J call TRBJ2-5, with D possibly matching TRBD2 (6 bases). Germline V lookup: CDR1 SNHLY, CDR2 FYNNEI. Trimming pared 6 bases from V and 5 bases from J, leaving 16 bases between. There are 14 residues in the CDR3. The chain's CDR3 is CASRAFRETETQYF. Written as DNA, the CDR3 is TGTGCCAGCAGGGCCTTCCGGGAGACGGAGACCCAGTACTTC.

This chain uses TRBV5-4 with TRBJ2-5; 8 bases fit TRBD1. The CDR3 is 14 amino acids. Germline V gene lookup returns CDR1 SGHNT and CDR2 YYREEE (reference sequence). With V trimmed by 0 bases and J by 2 bases, 0 bases remained unmatched. This CDR3 is CASSLGTGQETQYF. The CDR3 bases are TGTGCCAGCAGCTTGGGGACAGGGCAAGAGACCCAGTACTTC. Full variable domain (missing parts from reference TRBV5-4 and TRBJ2-5): ETGVTQSPTHLIKTRGQQVTLRCSSQSGHNTVSWYQQALGQGPQFIFQYYREEENGRGNFPPRFSGLQFPNYSSELNVNALELDDSALYLCASSLGTGQETQYFGPGTRLLVL.

This chain joins TRBV5-1 and TRBJ1-1; 7 bases line up with TRBD1. The junction had 24 bases not matched to a gene; V was cut back by 0 bases and J by 1 base. This CDR3 is 22 amino acids long. Germline loops: CDR1 SGHRS, CDR2 YFSETQ. The CDR3 is CASSLDGIHRQGGLTENTEAFF. CDR3 DNA: TGCGCCAGCAGCTTGGATGGAATTCACCGGCAGGGGGGACTTACCGAGAACACTGAAGCTTTCTTT.

The rearrangement joins TRBV19 to TRBJ1-2; 8 positions agree with TRBD1. The germline V gene has CDR1 LNHDA and CDR2 SQIVND (reference sequence). The trim removed 0 bases at V and 3 bases at J, leaving 6 bases unmatched. This CDR3 comprises 16 residues. The CDR3 coding sequence is TGTGCCAGTAGTATAGAGGGGGCGACAGGGGACTATGGCTACACCTTC. Amino acid sequence: CASSIEGATGDYGYTF.

Only one count was recorded for this clone. The V gene is TRBV27, the J gene TRBJ1-5; tentatively, D is TRBD1 (6 bases). CDR3 length: 16 amino acids. Germline-derived CDR1 and CDR2 are MNHEY and SMNVEV (reference sequence). V lost 3 bases and J 0 bases, leaving 12 bases between the germline ends. The CDR3 loop reads CASSLRGPYSNQPQHF. For the CDR3, the DNA is TGTGCCAGCAGTTTGCGGGGGCCCTATAGCAATCAGCCCCAGCATTTT.

The chain has TRBV7-2 and TRBJ2-7; the match to TRBD1 covers 11 bases. CDR3 size: 16 residues. Germline lookup yields CDR1 SGHTA and CDR2 FQGNSA. Trimming took 3 bases from V and 3 from J; bases not matched to a gene: 7. CDR3 protein: CASSLAGTGGLYEQYF. The CDR3 DNA sequence: TGTGCCAGCAGCTTGGCCGGGACAGGGGGACTCTACGAGCAGTACTTC.

This clone was seen a single time. The rearrangement joins TRBV21-1 to TRBJ1-6; the table's D call of TRBD1 was not tested on the DNA. TRBV21-1 is a pseudogene locus. The CDR3 totals 15 residues. The CDR3 loop is CASSRAFSYNSPLHF. CDR3 bases: TGTGCCAGCAGCAGGGCATTCTCCTATAATTCACCCCTCCACTTT.

This chain links TRBV7-9 with TRBJ2-3, with TRBD2 matching 11 bases. There are 16 residues in the CDR3. V lost 3 bases to trimming and J lost 1 base; unmatched junction nucleotides: 3. The germline gives CDR1 SEHNR, CDR2 FQNEAQ (reference sequence). The CDR3 sequence: CASSFGSGGGTDTQYF. CDR3 DNA: TGTGCCAGCAGCTTCGGTAGCGGGGGGGGCACAGATACGCAGTATTTT.

This chain joins TRBV12-5 and TRBJ2-7; the D gene is possibly TRBD1 (6 bases). V shed 1 base and J shed 3 bases, with 19 bases lying between them. Germline CDR1 is LGHNT and CDR2 is FRNRAP. CDR3 length: 17 amino acids. CDR3 protein: CASGLGTVQGPNYEQYF. CDR3 nucleotides: TGTGCTAGTGGTTTGGGGACAGTTCAAGGACCTAACTACGAGCAGTACTTC. The full variable domain, completed using reference TRBV12-5 and TRBJ2-7, is DARVTQTPRHKVTEMGQEVTMRCQPILGHNTVFWYRQTMMQGLELLAYFRNRAPLDDSGMPKDRFSAEMPDATLATLKIQPSEPRDSAVYFCASGLGTVQGPNYEQYFGPGTRLTVT.

The V gene is TRBV6-5, the J gene TRBJ2-7, with 7 nucleotides matching TRBD1. Germline V gene data show CDR1 as MNHEY and CDR2 as SVGAGI. The CDR3 extends over 14 amino acids. J lost 3 bases, V lost 2 bases, and 4 bases had no gene match. This CDR3 reads CASSYHRQGYEQYF. For the CDR3, the DNA is TGTGCCAGCAGTTACCACAGACAGGGCTACGAGCAGTACTTC.